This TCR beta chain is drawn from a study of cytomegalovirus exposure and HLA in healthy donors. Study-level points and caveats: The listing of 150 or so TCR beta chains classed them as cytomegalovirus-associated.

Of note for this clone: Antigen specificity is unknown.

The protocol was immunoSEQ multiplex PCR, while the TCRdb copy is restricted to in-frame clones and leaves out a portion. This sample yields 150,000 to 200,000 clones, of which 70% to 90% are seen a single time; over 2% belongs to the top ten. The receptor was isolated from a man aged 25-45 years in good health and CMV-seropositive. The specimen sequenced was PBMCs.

CDR3 bases: TGCGCCAGCAGCCAAGATACACTAGCGGGGGTCACAGATACGCAGTATTTT. Its translation is CASSQDTLAGVTDTQYF. The J gene is TRBJ2-3, the V gene TRBV4-1, with 11 bases fitting TRBD2. The trim removed 0 bases at V and 2 bases at J, leaving 4 bases unmatched. This CDR3 has 17 amino acids. Germline-derived CDR1 and CDR2 are MGHRA and YSYEKL.